These 9 T cell receptor beta chains came from one sample sequenced in a study of T cell responses to AZD1222 COVID-19 vaccine. The protocol was immunoSEQ multiplex PCR, while the TCRdb copy is restricted to in-frame clones and leaves out a portion. The sample lists 150,000 to 200,000 clones, 85% to 95% seen once, with around 4% in the top ten. This sample comprised peripheral blood, obtained on day 0 of AZD1222 vaccination. The receptors come from an adult in good health.

This clone was counted a single time. V usage is TRBV29-1 and J usage is TRBJ2-3; 16 nucleotides line up with TRBD2. Germline CDR1 reads SQVTM; CDR2 reads ANQGSEA. This CDR3 spans 19 amino acids. The J segment lost 1 base and the V segment lost 2 bases, leaving 9 bases of the junction unmatched. This CDR3 is CSVERGGLAGGPGTDTQYF. The CDR3 nucleotides are TGCAGCGTTGAAAGAGGGGGACTAGCGGGAGGGCCCGGCACAGATACGCAGTATTTT.

The chain couples TRBV27 to TRBJ2-1; TRBD2 aligns across 8 bases. From germline, CDR1 is MNHEY and CDR2 SMNVEV (reference sequence). V lost 4 bases and J lost 0; bases outside the gene matches: 8. This CDR3 has 17 residues. The CDR3 DNA is TGTGCCAGCAGTTCCTGGACTAGCCGGAGCTCCTACAATGAGCAGTTCTTC. Its protein product is CASSSWTSRSSYNEQFF.

The V call is TRBV6-5, the J call TRBJ2-1; 7 bases fit TRBD1. The CDR3 runs 15 residues. CDR1 and CDR2 (germline): MNHEY, SVGAGI. V trimming: 4 bases; J trimming: 2 bases; junction bases outside the gene matches: 5. The chain's CDR3 is CASSLTGQTYNEQFF. DNA for the CDR3: TGTGCCAGCAGTTTGACGGGACAGACCTACAATGAGCAGTTCTTC.

V usage is TRBV7-2 and J usage is TRBJ2-1; a weak D match, TRBD2 (6 bases). The CDR3 contains 15 residues. Trimming took 6 bases from V and 4 from J, leaving 16 bases between them. CDR1 and CDR2 (germline): SGHTA, FQGNSA. The CDR3 region is CASSRRLEEYNEQFF. CDR3 nucleotide sequence: TGTGCCAGCAGTCGACGACTAGAGGAATACAATGAGCAGTTCTTC. Filled out from reference TRBV7-2 and TRBJ2-1, the complete variable domain reads GAGVSQSPSNKVTEKGKDVELRCDPISGHTALYWYRQSLGQGLEFLIYFQGNSAPDKSGLPSDRFSAERTGGSVSTLTIQRTQQEDSAVYLCASSRRLEEYNEQFFGPGTRLTVL.

The chain couples TRBV7-9 to TRBJ2-7; D is ambiguous. The CDR3 covers 12 residues. The germline CDR1 and CDR2 sequences are SEHNR and FQNEAQ (reference sequence). The V gene lost 7 bases and the J gene lost 6 bases, with 13 bases spanning the gap. CDR3 protein: CASTWGLGEQYF. The DNA of the CDR3 is TGTGCCAGCACCTGGGGATTAGGCGAGCAGTACTTC.

About this clone: Other nucleotide sequences from this sample produce the same CDR3. The chain is built from TRBV7-2 and TRBJ2-2, with D unresolved. The ends were cut back, 1 base at V and 2 bases at J, with 5 bases in the middle. The CDR3 is 14 residues long. CDR1 and CDR2 from the germline V gene are SGHTA and FQGNSA. CDR3 sequence: CASSLGTNTGELFF. In DNA form, the CDR3 reads TGTGCCAGCAGCTTAGGGACCAACACCGGGGAGCTGTTTTTT.

V usage is TRBV5-1 and J usage is TRBJ2-1, with 10 nucleotides matching TRBD2. With V trimmed by 4 bases and J by 12 bases, 13 bases remained unmatched. The germline V gene has CDR1 SGHRS and CDR2 YFSETQ. The CDR3 runs to 15 residues. The CDR3 protein is CASSSPLAGGQVQFF. The DNA for the CDR3 is TGCGCCAGCAGCAGCCCTTTAGCGGGAGGTCAAGTGCAGTTCTTC.

The chain joins TRBV10-3 to TRBJ2-1; TRBD2 matches 11 bases. Germline CDR1 ENHRY, CDR2 SYGVKD. After removal of 5 bases from V and 9 bases from J, the junction contained 6 bases not matched to a gene. There are 14 residues in the CDR3. The CDR3 loop is CAISLSGRAGEQFF. For the CDR3, the DNA is TGTGCCATCAGTCTTAGCGGGAGGGCGGGTGAGCAGTTCTTC.

This chain links TRBV5-4 with TRBJ1-5, with D perhaps matching TRBD1 (6 bases). The CDR3 covers 14 residues. Germline assignment: CDR1 SGHNT and CDR2 YYREEE (reference sequence). V was pared by 4 bases and J by 1 base, with 9 bases between. DNA for the CDR3: TGTGCCAGCAGCATCACAGGGAGCAATCAGCCCCAGCATTTT. This codes for CASSITGSNQPQHF.